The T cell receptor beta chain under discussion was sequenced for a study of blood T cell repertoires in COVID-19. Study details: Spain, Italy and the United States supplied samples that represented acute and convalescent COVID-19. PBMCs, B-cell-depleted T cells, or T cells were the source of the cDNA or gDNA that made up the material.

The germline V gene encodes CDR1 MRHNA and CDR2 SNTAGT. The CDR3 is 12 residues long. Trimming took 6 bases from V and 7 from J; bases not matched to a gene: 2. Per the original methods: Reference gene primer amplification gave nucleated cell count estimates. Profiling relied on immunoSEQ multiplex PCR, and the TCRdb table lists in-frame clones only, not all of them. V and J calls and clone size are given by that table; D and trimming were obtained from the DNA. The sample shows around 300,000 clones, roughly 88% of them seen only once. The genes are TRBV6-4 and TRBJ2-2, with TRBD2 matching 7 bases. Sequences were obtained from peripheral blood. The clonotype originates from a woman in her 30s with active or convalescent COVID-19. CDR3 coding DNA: TGTGCCAGCAGCAGCGGGGTCGGGGAGCTGTTTTTT. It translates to CASSSGVGELFF.